Below, one T cell receptor (beta chain) is given with its context. Its antigen remains unidentified. This record belongs to a study of identical twins. Study findings and constraints: Cross-sectional statistics underpinned the conclusions; the same donors were not followed.

Germline V gene lookup returns CDR1 LGHNA and CDR2 YNFKEQ. V trimming: 3 bases; J trimming: 5 bases; junction bases outside the gene matches: 6. The CDR3 spans 14 residues. TCRdb recomputed calls from the 5' RACE reads with MiXCR, one row per CDR3 protein. The table has roughly 770,000 distinct CDR3 sequences, approximately 18% seen once; the top ten hold 10% to 15%. The same sample was also used in a study of T cells expressing NK-cell markers. Turning to that study: In five or six donors, dominant CD3+CD56+NKG2C+ clonotypes ranked among the top 10 CD8+ clonotypes.

The genes are TRBV4-2 and TRBJ2-5; 7 bases are a match to TRBD2. Sequenced sample: PBMCs. This TCR came from a woman younger than 30 in good health. This CDR3 reads CASSQGGLDETQYF. The DNA of the CDR3 is TGTGCCAGCAGCCAGGGAGGACTAGATGAGACCCAGTACTTC.